This entry describes one T cell receptor beta chain. The clone's antigen remains unknown. No per-base quality is available; no much larger clone lies one base away. The CDR3 has 16 amino acids, counting the end cysteine and phenylalanine. The DNA shown is the 48-base CDR3, in frame from base 1. The germline ends are 18 bases apart after V is trimmed by 2 bases and J by 7 bases. The CDR1 and CDR2 encoded by the germline V gene are MGHRA and YSYEKL. Using the deep immunoSEQ assay, TCR CDR3 regions were amplified from genomic DNA by multiplex PCR. For each cell subset, the extracted genomic DNA was distributed evenly across all wells of several immunoSEQ 96-well plates, and each plate served as one replicate. Each replicate PCR for unsorted PBMC received 300 to 350 ng genomic DNA, equal to tens of thousands of T cell genomes. Ten immunoSEQ deep assay plates were used to sequence the unsorted PBMC genomic DNA. The purified libraries were quantified using a Qubit 3.0 fluorometer, sized with a Bioanalyzer 2100, and then quantified again using the KAPA Library Quantification kit. A separate single-read 150-cycle Illumina NextSeq 550 flow cell was used to sequence each immunoSEQ 96-well plate. The original methods were these. Because the immunoSEQ output held only junctional sequences and lacked quality scores, the filtering could not match the filtering applied to full-length reads. To assign V/J genes and CDR3, sequences were annotated against IMGT germline references using PyIR, a Python wrapper for IgBLAST v1.9. Any read was removed if the V/J assignment was weak (E-value above 1e-6), the CDR3 was missing, or the read contained stop codons, out-of-frame junctions, or ambiguous translated residues. V3J clonotypes were defined as sequences sharing an identical inferred V gene, J gene, and CDR3 amino acid sequence. The percentage overlap between two repertoires was calculated by dividing the number of shared unique clonotypes by the size of the smaller repertoire. RTK rarefaction, the Chao1 estimator, and Recon v2.1 estimates of unobserved clonotypes were used to assess repertoire richness. In its TCRdb copy, this immuneACCESS table keeps in-frame sequences only and misses some clones. Where compared with another copy, unresolved V genes explain less than half of these, and the others have no known cause. V, J and clone size derive from that table, while D and trimming were established from the DNA sequence. The sample table records some 450,000 clones; more than 70% of these occur just once. Around 12% of the sample lies in the top ten.

Healthy HIV-negative adults with no recently reported acute infections or vaccinations were included as donors. All donors were Caucasian adults living in Nashville, Tennessee, USA. For unsorted samples, tens of millions of PBMCs were counted and genomic DNA was extracted with the QIAamp DNA Blood Mini kit. After blood collection by leukapheresis, PBMCs were isolated using Ficoll-Histopaque density gradient centrifugation and then cryopreserved in the vapor phase of liquid nitrogen. The data were taken from a study of shared clonotypes between healthy human individuals (dated by TCRdb to the early 2020s). The study in broad terms: Two women and a few men aged 18 to 49 years were included in the cohort. To estimate repertoire size and how much clonotype sharing occurs between individuals, the study deeply sequenced the blood TCR repertoires of 5 or 6 healthy adults. Between about 0.85 and 9.5 billion PBMCs per donor were obtained by leukapheresis. To increase sequencing depth and limit assay-specific biases, TCR repertoire library preparation and sequencing were carried out by different laboratories using diverse techniques. Paper-wide results and their limitations: The genetic and exposure-history diversity represented was limited by the small number of donors. Pairwise subsampling led to the expectation that sequencing depth would affect the degree of clonotype sharing among donors. Sampling was restricted to blood, and TCR repertoires in tissues likely differ from the TCR repertoires found in blood.

The sequence was collected from a woman in her 40s in good health. Some clones in this sample may be carry-over from other donors' samples. The chain links TRBV4-1 with TRBJ1-5; TRBD1 is possibly the D segment (5 matching bases). Sequencing used PBMCs. The DNA sequence reads TGCGCCAGCAGCCAACAAAATCCAGGGTGGAGCCAGCCCCAGCATTTT. This sequence encodes CASSQQNPGWSQPQHF.